This T cell receptor (beta chain) derives from a study of shared clonotypes between healthy human individuals. To note about this clone: As yet, its antigen is unknown.

Whole-study findings and limits: Clonotypes shared by all four donors outscored non-shared clonotypes in generation probability. Clonotype sharing among the donors was expected to vary with sequencing depth.

Combination of CD45RO+ cells with CCR7-negative CD45RA+ TemRA cells was used for CD8 memory. Repertoires were generated with immunoSEQ multiplex PCR, while TCRdb's copy carries only in-frame clones and drops some. The table includes a few hundred thousand clones, about nine tenths detected once. The specimen was memory CD8+ T cells sorted from blood. Subset: CD45RO+ cells pooled with CCR7-negative TemRA cells. The receptor comes from a young man in good health.

This CDR3 is CASSWGTGVQPQHF. In nucleotides, the CDR3 is TGTGCCAGCAGCTGGGGGACAGGGGTGCAGCCCCAGCATTTT. J is TRBJ1-5 and V is TRBV11-2; 10 bases line up with TRBD1. The V gene end was trimmed by 4 bases and the J gene end by 7 bases; junction bases not matched to a gene: 4. Germline CDR1 is SGHAT and CDR2 is FQNNGV. The CDR3 is made up of 14 amino acids.